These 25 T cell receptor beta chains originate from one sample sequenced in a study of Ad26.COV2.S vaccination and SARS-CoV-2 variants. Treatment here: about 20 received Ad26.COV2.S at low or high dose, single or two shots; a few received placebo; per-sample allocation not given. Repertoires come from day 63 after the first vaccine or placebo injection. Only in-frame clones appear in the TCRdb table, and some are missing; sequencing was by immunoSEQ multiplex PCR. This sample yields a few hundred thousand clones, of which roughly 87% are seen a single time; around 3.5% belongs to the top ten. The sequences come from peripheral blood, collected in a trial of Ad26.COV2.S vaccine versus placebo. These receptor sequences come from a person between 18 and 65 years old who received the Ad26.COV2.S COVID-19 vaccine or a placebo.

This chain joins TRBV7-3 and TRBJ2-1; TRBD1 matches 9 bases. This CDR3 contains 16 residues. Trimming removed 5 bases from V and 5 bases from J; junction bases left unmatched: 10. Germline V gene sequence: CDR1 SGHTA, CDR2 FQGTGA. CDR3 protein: CASSAAQGAVNNEQFF. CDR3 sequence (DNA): TGTGCCAGCAGCGCCGCACAGGGGGCGGTAAACAATGAGCAGTTCTTC.

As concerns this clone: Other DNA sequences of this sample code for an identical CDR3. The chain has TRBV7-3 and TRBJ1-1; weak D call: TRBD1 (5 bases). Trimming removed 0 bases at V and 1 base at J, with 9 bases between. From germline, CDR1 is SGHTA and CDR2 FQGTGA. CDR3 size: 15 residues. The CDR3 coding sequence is TGTGCCAGCAGCTTAACGGGGACGGGGAACACTGAAGCTTTCTTT. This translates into CASSLTGTGNTEAFF. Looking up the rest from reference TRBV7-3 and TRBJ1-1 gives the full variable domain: GAGVSQTPSNKVTEKGKYVELRCDPISGHTALYWYRQSLGQGPEFLIYFQGTGAADDSGLPNDRFFAVRPEGSVSTLKIQRTERGDSAVYLCASSLTGTGNTEAFFGQGTRLTVV.

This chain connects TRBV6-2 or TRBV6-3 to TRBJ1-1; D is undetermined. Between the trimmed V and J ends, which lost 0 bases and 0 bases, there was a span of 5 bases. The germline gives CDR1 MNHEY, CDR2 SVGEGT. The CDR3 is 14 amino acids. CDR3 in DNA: TGTGCCAGCAGTTACTCGTCCGTGAACACTGAAGCTTTCTTT. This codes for CASSYSSVNTEAFF.

CDR3 DNA: TGTGCCAGCAGCCAAGTTAGCGGGGCTAGCACAGATACGCAGTATTTT. Translated, it gives CASSQVSGASTDTQYF. This chain links TRBV3-1 (or the pseudogene TRBV3-2) with TRBJ2-3, with TRBD2 matching 8 bases. Germline V gene lookup returns CDR1 LGHDT and CDR2 YNNKEL (reference sequence). Unmatched junction bases numbered 3, after V lost 1 base and J lost 0 bases. The CDR3 runs to 16 residues.

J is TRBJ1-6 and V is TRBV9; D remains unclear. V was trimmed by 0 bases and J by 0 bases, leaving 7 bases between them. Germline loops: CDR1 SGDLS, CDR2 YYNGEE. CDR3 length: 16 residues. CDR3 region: CASSVEASSYNSPLHF. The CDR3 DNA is TGTGCCAGCAGCGTAGAAGCGAGCTCCTATAATTCACCCCTCCACTTT.

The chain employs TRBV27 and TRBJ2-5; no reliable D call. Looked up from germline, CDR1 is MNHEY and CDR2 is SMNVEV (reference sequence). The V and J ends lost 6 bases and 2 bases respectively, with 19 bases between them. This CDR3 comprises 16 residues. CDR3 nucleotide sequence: TGTGCCAGCAGGCTCCGTATCACTTTTCCACAAGAGACCCAGTACTTC. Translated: CASRLRITFPQETQYF.

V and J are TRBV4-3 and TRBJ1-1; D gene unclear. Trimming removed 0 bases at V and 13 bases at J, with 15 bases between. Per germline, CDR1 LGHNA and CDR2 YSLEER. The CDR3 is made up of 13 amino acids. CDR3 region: CASSQELDTGGFF. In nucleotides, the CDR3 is TGCGCCAGCAGCCAAGAATTAGACACGGGAGGTTTCTTT.

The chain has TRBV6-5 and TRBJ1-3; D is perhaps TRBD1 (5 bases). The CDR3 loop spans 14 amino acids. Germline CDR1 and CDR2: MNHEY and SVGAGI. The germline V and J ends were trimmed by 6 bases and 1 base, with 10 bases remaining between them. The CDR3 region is CASSRGGSGNTIYF. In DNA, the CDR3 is TGTGCCAGCAGCCGCGGGGGTTCTGGAAACACCATATATTTT.

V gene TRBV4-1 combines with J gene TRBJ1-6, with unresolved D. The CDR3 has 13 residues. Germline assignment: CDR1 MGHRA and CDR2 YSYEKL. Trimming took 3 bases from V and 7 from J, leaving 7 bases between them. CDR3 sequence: CASSQQVNSPLHF. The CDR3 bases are TGCGCCAGCAGCCAGCAGGTAAATTCACCCCTCCACTTT.

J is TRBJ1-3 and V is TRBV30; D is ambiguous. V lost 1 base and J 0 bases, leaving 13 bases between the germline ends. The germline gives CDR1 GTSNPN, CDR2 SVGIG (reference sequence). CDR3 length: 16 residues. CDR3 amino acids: CAWSESVQHSGNTIYF. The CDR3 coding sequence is TGTGCCTGGAGTGAGTCCGTACAGCACTCTGGAAACACCATATATTTT.

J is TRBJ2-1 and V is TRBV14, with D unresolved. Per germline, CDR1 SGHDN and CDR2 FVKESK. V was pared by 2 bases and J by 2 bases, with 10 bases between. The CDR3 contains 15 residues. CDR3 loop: CASSQLISAYNEQFF. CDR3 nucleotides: TGTGCCAGCAGCCAACTCATTAGTGCCTACAATGAGCAGTTCTTC.

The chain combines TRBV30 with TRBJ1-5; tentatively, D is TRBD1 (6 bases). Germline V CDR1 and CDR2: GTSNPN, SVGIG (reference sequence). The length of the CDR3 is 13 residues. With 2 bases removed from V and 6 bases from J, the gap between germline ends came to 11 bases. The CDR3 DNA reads TGTGCCTGGAGTCCGGACAGTTTTCAGCCCCAGCATTTT. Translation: CAWSPDSFQPQHF.

This chain's CDR3 is CAWSPGSQETQYF. The CDR3 DNA sequence: TGTGCCTGGAGCCCAGGGAGCCAAGAGACCCAGTACTTC. This chain joins TRBV30 and TRBJ2-5; D may correspond to TRBD1 or TRBD2 (5 bases each). The CDR3 consists of 13 residues. Germline V lookup: CDR1 GTSNPN, CDR2 SVGIG (reference sequence). The V gene lost 3 bases and the J gene lost 1 base, with 9 bases spanning the gap.

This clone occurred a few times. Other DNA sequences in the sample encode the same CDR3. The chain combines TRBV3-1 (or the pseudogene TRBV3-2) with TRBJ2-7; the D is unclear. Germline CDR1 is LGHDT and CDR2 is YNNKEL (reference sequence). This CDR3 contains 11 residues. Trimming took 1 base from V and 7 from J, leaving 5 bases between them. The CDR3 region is CASSQGDEQYF. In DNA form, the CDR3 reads TGTGCCAGCAGCCAAGGTGATGAGCAGTACTTC.

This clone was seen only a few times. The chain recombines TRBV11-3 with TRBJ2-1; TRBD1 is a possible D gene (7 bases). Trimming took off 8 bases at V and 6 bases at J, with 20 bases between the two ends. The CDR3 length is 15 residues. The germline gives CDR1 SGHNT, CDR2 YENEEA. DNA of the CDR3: TGTGCCAGCTCCAAGGGTACAGGGGAGGTCAATGAGCAGTTCTTC. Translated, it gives CASSKGTGEVNEQFF.

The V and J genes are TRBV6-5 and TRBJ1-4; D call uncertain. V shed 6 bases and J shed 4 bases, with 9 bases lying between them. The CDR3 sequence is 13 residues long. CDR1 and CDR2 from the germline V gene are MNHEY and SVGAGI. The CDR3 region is CASRANGNEKLFF. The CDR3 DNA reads TGTGCCAGCAGGGCAAATGGTAATGAAAAACTGTTTTTT.

CDR3 residues: CASTLAYRSNEQFF. The CDR3 DNA reads as TGTGCCAGCACTCTAGCGTACAGGTCGAATGAGCAGTTCTTC. V usage is TRBV7-2 and J usage is TRBJ2-1; D is perhaps TRBD2 (6 bases). Germline V gene sequence: CDR1 SGHTA, CDR2 FQGNSA. Trimming took off 7 bases at V and 7 bases at J, with 17 bases between the two ends. This CDR3 spans 14 amino acids.

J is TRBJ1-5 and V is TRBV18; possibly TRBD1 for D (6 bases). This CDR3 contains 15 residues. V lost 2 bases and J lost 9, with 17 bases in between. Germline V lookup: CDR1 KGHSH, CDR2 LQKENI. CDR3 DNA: TGTGCCAGCTCACCAGAACGACAGGTCGCGTGGCCCCAGCATTTT. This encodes CASSPERQVAWPQHF.

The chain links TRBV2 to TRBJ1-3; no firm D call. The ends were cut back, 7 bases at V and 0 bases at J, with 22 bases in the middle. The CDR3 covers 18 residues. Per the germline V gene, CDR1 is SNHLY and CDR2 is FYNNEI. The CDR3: CASKPRHTGWSSGNTIYF. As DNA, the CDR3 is TGTGCCAGCAAACCCCGTCACACCGGTTGGAGCTCTGGAAACACCATATATTTT.

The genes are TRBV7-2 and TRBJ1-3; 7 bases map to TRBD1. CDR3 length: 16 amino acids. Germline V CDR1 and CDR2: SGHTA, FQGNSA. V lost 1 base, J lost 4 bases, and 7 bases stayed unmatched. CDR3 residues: CASSLGRQGGGNTIYF. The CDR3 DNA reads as TGTGCCAGCAGCTTAGGTCGGCAGGGGGGAGGAAACACCATATATTTT.

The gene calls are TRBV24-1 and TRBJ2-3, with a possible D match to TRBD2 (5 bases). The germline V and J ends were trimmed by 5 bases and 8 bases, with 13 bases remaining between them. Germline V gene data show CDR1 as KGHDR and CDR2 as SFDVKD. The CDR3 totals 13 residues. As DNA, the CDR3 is TGTGCCACCAGTGCCGGGGAAGTGGGTACGCAGTATTTT. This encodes CATSAGEVGTQYF.

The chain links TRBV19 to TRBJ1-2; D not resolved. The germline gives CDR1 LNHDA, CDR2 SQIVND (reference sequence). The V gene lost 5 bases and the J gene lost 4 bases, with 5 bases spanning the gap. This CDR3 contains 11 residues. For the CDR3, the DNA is TGTGCCAGTAGTCAAACCTATGGCTACACCTTC. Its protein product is CASSQTYGYTF. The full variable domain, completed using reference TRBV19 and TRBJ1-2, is DGGITQSPKYLFRKEGQNVTLSCEQNLNHDAMYWYRQDPGQGLRLIYYSQIVNDFQKGDIAEGYSVSREKKESFPLTVTSAQKNPTAFYLCASSQTYGYTFGSGTRLTVV.

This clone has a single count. Here the CDR3 reads CASSPRQGSPYF. CDR3 nucleotides: TGTGCCAGTAGTCCCCGACAGGGATCCCCGTACTTC. The J gene is TRBJ2-5, the V gene TRBV19, with 7 bases identical to TRBD1. The germline gives CDR1 LNHDA, CDR2 SQIVND (reference sequence). V shed 5 bases and J 13 bases; nucleotides not matched to a gene: 10. This CDR3 spans 12 amino acids.

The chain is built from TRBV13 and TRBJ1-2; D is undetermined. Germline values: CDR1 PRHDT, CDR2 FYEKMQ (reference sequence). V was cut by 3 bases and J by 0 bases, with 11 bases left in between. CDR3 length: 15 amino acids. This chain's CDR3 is CASSFTVPTNYGYTF. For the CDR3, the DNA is TGTGCCAGCAGCTTTACAGTCCCCACTAACTATGGCTACACCTTC.

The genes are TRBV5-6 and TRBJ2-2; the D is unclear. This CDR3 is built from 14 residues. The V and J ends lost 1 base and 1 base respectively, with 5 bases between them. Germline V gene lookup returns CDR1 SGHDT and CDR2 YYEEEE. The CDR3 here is CASSLPQNTGELFF. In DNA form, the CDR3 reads TGTGCCAGCAGCTTGCCGCAGAACACCGGGGAGCTGTTTTTT. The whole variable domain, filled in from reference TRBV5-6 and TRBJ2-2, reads DAGVTQSPTHLIKTRGQQVTLRCSPKSGHDTVSWYQQALGQGPQFIFQYYEEEERQRGNFPDRFSGHQFPNYSSELNVNALLLGDSALYLCASSLPQNTGELFFGEGSRLTVL.